This TCR beta chain appears in the sequencing data of a study of radiation and T cells in renal cell carcinoma. Study context: Nephrectomy followed 15 Gy stereotactic body radiation by 4 weeks.

Looked up from germline, CDR1 is MDHEN and CDR2 is SYDVKM. V trimming: 6 bases; J trimming: 2 bases; junction bases outside the gene matches: 9. The CDR3 sequence is 16 residues long. Study-wide results and limits: In blood, top tumor clones expanded by 2 weeks, shrinking by 4.

Concerning this clone: What it binds is unknown.

The time point: blood 2 weeks post-SBRT. The treatment is: 15 Gy SBRT to primary tumor, nephrectomy 4 weeks later. Serial blood draws occurred at baseline and 2 and 4 weeks post-SBRT. The tumor was a clear cell renal cell carcinoma. Sequencing used immunoSEQ multiplex PCR; TCRdb keeps in-frame clones, though not all of them. The sample carries 45,000 to 55,000 clones, 80% recorded once. This TCR was recovered from a woman between 65 and 79 years old with renal cell carcinoma. The J gene is TRBJ1-5, the V gene TRBV28; 8 bases match TRBD1. The sequenced sample was blood, obtained from a patient whose treatment included radiotherapy and nephrectomy. The CDR3 spells CASSPSRGLGNQPQHF. The CDR3 DNA reads TGTGCCAGCAGCCCTTCCAGGGGGCTAGGCAATCAGCCCCAGCATTTT. The full variable domain, rest sourced from reference TRBV28 and TRBJ1-5, is DVKVTQSSRYLVKRTGEKVFLECVQDMDHENMFWYRQDPGLGLRLIYFSYDVKMKEKGDIPEGYSVSREKKERFSLILESASTNQTSMYLCASSPSRGLGNQPQHFGDGTRLSIL.